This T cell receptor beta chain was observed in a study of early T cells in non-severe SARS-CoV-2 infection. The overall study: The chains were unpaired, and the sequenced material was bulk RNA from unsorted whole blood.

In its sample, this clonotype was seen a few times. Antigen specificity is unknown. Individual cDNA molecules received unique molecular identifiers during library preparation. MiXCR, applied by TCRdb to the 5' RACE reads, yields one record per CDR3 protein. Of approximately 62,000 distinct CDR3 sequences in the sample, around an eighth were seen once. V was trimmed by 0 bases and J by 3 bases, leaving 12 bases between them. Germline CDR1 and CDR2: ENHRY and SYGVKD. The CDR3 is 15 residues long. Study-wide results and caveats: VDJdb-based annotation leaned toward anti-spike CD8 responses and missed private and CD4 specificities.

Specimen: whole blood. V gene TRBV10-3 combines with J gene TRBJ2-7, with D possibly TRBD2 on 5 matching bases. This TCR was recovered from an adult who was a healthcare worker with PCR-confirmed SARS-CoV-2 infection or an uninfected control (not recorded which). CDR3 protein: CAISESGAGNYEQYF. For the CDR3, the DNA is TGTGCCATCAGTGAGTCAGGCGCGGGTAACTACGAGCAGTACTTC.